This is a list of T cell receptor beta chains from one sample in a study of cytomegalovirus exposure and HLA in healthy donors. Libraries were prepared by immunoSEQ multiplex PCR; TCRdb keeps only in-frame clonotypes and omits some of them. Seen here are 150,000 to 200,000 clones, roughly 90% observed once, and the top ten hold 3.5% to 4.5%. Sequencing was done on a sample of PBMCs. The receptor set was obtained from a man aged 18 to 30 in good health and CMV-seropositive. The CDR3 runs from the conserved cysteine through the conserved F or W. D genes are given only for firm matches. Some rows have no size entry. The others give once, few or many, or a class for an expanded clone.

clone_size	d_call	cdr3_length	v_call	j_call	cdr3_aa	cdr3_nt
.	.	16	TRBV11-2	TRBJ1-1	CASSPLAWARNTEAFF	TGTGCCAGCAGCCCCCTGGCGTGGGCGCGGAACACTGAAGCTTTCTTT
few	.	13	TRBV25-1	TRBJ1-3	CASSPTGGNTIYF	TGTGCCAGCAGCCCGACAGGAGGAAACACCATATATTTT
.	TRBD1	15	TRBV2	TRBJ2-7	CASIIKSGTGGEQYF	TGTGCCAGCATTATAAAAAGCGGGACAGGGGGCGAGCAGTACTTC
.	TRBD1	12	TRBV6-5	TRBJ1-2	CASSGTAYGYTF	TGTGCCAGCAGCGGGACAGCCTATGGCTACACCTTC
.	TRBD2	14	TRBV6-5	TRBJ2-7	CASTRTSGNYEQYF	TGTGCCAGCACCCGGACTAGCGGGAACTACGAGCAGTACTTC
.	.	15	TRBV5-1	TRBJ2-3	CASREGTFNTDTQYF	TGCGCCAGCCGCGAGGGGACATTCAACACAGATACGCAGTATTTT
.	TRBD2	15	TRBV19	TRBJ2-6	CASSRGGSGANVLTF	TGTGCCAGTAGCCGGGGAGGGTCTGGGGCCAACGTCCTGACTTTC
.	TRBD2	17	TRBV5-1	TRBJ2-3	CASSLVGLAGPLDTQYF	TGCGCCAGCAGCTTGGTAGGACTAGCGGGTCCCCTGGATACGCAGTATTTT
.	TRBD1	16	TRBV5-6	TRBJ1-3	CASSAAGGLSGNTIYF	TGTGCCAGCAGCGCGGCAGGGGGCCTCTCTGGAAACACCATATATTTT
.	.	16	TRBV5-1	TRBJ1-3	CASSSGHAFSGNTIYF	TGCGCCAGCAGCTCGGGACACGCTTTCTCTGGAAACACCATATATTTT
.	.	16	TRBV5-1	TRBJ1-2	CASSLEMGALDYGYTF	TGCGCCAGCAGCTTGGAAATGGGGGCCTTGGACTATGGCTACACCTTC
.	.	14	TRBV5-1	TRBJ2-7	CASSLATGSYEQYF	TGCGCCAGCAGCTTGGCTACAGGGTCCTACGAGCAGTACTTC
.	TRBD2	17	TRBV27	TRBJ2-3	CASSSMLGLAGVDTQYF	TGTGCCAGCAGTTCTATGTTGGGACTAGCGGGAGTAGATACGCAGTATTTT
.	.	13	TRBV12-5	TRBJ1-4	CASGLESGEKLFF	TGTGCTAGTGGTTTGGAGTCGGGTGAAAAACTGTTTTTT
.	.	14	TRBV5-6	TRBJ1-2	CASSLGPGGYGYTF	TGTGCCAGCAGCTTGGGTCCGGGAGGCTATGGCTACACCTTC
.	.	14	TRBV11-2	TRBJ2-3	CASSLRTDTDTQYF	TGTGCCAGCAGCTTGAGGACAGACACAGATACGCAGTATTTT
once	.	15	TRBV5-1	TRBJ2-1	CASSLAGLGYNEQFF	TGCGCCAGCAGCTTGGCCGGTCTAGGCTACAATGAGCAGTTCTTC
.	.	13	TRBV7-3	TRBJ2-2	CASSYGDTGELFF	TGTGCCAGCAGCTACGGAGATACCGGGGAGCTGTTTTTT
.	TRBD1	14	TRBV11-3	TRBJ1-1	CASTFGTGTTEAFF	TGTGCCAGCACCTTCGGGACAGGGACTACTGAAGCTTTCTTT
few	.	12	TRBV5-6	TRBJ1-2	CASRPQGRGYTF	TGTGCCAGCAGGCCACAGGGACGAGGCTACACCTTC
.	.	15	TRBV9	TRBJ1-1	CASSPDPNSHTEAFF	TGTGCCAGCAGCCCAGACCCTAACAGCCACACTGAAGCTTTCTTT
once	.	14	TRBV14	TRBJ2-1	CASSHRGEYNEQFF	TGTGCCAGCAGCCACAGGGGGGAGTACAATGAGCAGTTCTTC
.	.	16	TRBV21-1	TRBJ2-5	CASSKAWPRGQETQYF	TGTGCCAGCAGCAAAGCGTGGCCAAGGGGCCAAGAGACCCAGTACTTC
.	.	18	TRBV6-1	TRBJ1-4	CASSVTTVGIATNEKLFF	TGTGCCAGCAGTGTTACGACAGTCGGAATTGCAACTAATGAAAAACTGTTTTTT
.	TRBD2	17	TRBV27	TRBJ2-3	CASSARTSGTSTDTQYF	TGTGCCAGCAGTGCACGGACTAGCGGGACCAGCACAGATACGCAGTATTTT
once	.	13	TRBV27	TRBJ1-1	CAARDNMNTEAFF	TGTGCCGCCCGGGACAACATGAACACTGAAGCTTTCTTT
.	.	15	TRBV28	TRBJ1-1	CASSFEAGLNTEAFF	TGTGCCAGCAGTTTTGAGGCAGGGCTGAACACTGAAGCTTTCTTT
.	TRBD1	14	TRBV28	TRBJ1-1	CASSLGDRVTEAFF	TGTGCCAGCAGTTTAGGGGACAGGGTCACTGAAGCTTTCTTT
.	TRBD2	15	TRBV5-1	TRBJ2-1	CASSFGTSGYNEQFF	TGCGCCAGCAGCTTCGGGACTAGCGGCTACAATGAGCAGTTCTTC
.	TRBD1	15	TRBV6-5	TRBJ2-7	CASPLGTGELREQYF	TGTGCCAGCCCTCTTGGGACAGGGGAATTACGCGAGCAGTACTTC
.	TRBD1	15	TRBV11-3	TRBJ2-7	CASSRDRGSLYEQYF	TGTGCCAGCAGCCGAGACAGGGGCTCCCTCTACGAGCAGTACTTC
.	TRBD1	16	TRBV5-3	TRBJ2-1	CARSHPPRGSYNEQFF	TGTGCCAGAAGCCATCCCCCCAGGGGGTCCTACAATGAGCAGTTCTTC
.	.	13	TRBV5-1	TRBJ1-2	CASSLEGVYGYTF	TGCGCCAGCAGCTTGGAGGGAGTCTATGGCTACACCTTC
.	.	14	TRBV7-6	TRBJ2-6	CASSPTSGANVLTF	TGTGCCAGCAGCCCCACATCTGGGGCCAACGTCCTGACTTTC
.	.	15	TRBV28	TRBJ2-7	CASSLLGRRSYEQYF	TGTGCCAGCAGTTTGCTTGGGCGTCGCTCCTACGAGCAGTACTTC
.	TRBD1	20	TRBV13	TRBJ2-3	CASSLVPKATGTGAGNTQYF	TGTGCCAGCAGCTTAGTACCCAAAGCGACCGGGACAGGGGCAGGGAATACGCAGTATTTT
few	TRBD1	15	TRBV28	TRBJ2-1	CASSSTGGSYNEQFF	TGTGCCAGCAGTTCTACAGGGGGCTCCTACAATGAGCAGTTCTTC
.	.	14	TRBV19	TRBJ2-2	CASSILSDTGELFF	TGTGCCAGTAGTATTCTCTCGGACACCGGGGAGCTGTTTTTT
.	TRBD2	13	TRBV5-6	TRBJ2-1	CASSLGTSGRLFF	TGTGCCAGCAGCTTGGGGACTAGCGGGAGGCTGTTCTTC
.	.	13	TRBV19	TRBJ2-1	CASSIAPGEGQFF	TGTGCCAGTAGTATAGCTCCGGGTGAGGGGCAGTTCTTC
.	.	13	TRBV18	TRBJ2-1	CASSPPGNNEQFF	TGTGCCAGCTCACCCCCGGGGAACAATGAGCAGTTCTTC
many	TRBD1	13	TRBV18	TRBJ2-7	CASSVTGIDEQYF	TGTGCCAGCTCAGTGACAGGGATAGACGAGCAGTACTTC
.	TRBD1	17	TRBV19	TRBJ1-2	CASSIPGDRGRGYGYTF	TGTGCCAGTAGTATCCCCGGGGACAGGGGGCGCGGGTATGGCTACACCTTC